The 27 T cell receptor beta chains below come from one sample, sequenced in a study of shared clonotypes between healthy human individuals. Naive CD8 cells lacked CD45RO, underwent positive selection for CCR7 and left out terminally differentiated effector memory CD45RA+ cells. Libraries were prepared by immunoSEQ multiplex PCR; TCRdb keeps only in-frame clonotypes and omits some of them. This table has about 580,000 clones, 95% to 98% appearing once. What was sequenced was naive CD8+ T cells sorted from blood. These receptors were taken from a man younger than 45 in good health.

V is TRBV6-4 and J is TRBJ2-7; 7 nucleotides match TRBD1. The CDR3 totals 11 residues. The V segment lost 5 bases and the J segment 6 bases; nucleotides outside the gene matches: 1. Germline values: CDR1 MRHNA, CDR2 SNTAGT. CDR3 in amino acids: CASSYRGEQYF. DNA for the CDR3: TGTGCCAGCAGTTACAGGGGCGAGCAGTACTTC.

The rearrangement joins TRBV7-9 to TRBJ2-7; 7 positions agree with TRBD1. Looked up from germline, CDR1 is SEHNR and CDR2 is FQNEAQ (reference sequence). The V segment lost 3 bases and the J segment 5 bases; nucleotides outside the gene matches: 4. This CDR3 region has 13 residues. The CDR3 is CASSFRGPHEQYF. The DNA of the CDR3 is TGTGCCAGCAGCTTTAGGGGGCCCCACGAGCAGTACTTC.

V usage is TRBV19 and J usage is TRBJ2-1, with TRBD1 matching 9 bases. The CDR3 runs 14 residues. V gave up 5 bases and J gave up 7 bases; unmatched junction bases: 6. Germline V gene lookup returns CDR1 LNHDA and CDR2 SQIVND (reference sequence). The CDR3 sequence is CASSARDRVNEQFF. The CDR3 nucleotides are TGTGCCAGTAGTGCTAGGGACAGGGTTAATGAGCAGTTCTTC. Full variable domain (remainder filled in from reference TRBV19 and TRBJ2-1): DGGITQSPKYLFRKEGQNVTLSCEQNLNHDAMYWYRQDPGQGLRLIYYSQIVNDFQKGDIAEGYSVSREKKESFPLTVTSAQKNPTAFYLCASSARDRVNEQFFGPGTRLTVL.

The chain joins TRBV15 to TRBJ1-3; perhaps TRBD1 as D (5 bases). V gave up 2 bases and J gave up 7 bases, with 24 bases separating them. From germline, CDR1 is LNHNV and CDR2 YYDKDF (reference sequence). This CDR3 is 18 amino acids long. The CDR3 DNA reads as TGTGCCACCAGCAGATCGTCGGCAGGGAGCAAATTACAGAACACCATATATTTT. This encodes CATSRSSAGSKLQNTIYF. The whole variable domain, filled in from reference TRBV15 and TRBJ1-3, reads DAMVIQNPRYQVTQFGKPVTLSCSQTLNHNVMYWYQQKSSQAPKLLFHYYDKDFNNEADTPDNFQSRRPNTSFCFLDIRSPGLGDTAMYLCATSRSSAGSKLQNTIYFGEGSWLTVV.

V and J are TRBV7-9 and TRBJ2-7; no definite D call. Germline V CDR1 and CDR2: SEHNR, FQNEAQ (reference sequence). The CDR3 has 14 residues. V was clipped by 0 bases and J by 1 base, with 7 bases between them. The CDR3: CASSLATESYEQYF. The CDR3, as DNA: TGTGCCAGCAGCTTAGCGACGGAATCCTACGAGCAGTACTTC.

As regards this clone: The sample contains more than one DNA sequence encoding this CDR3. The V call is TRBV4-3, the J call TRBJ2-7, with D perhaps matching TRBD1 or TRBD2 (5 bases each). Per germline, CDR1 LGHNA and CDR2 YSLEER. The CDR3 loop spans 14 amino acids. V shed 1 base and J shed 3 bases, with 10 bases lying between them. The DNA of the CDR3 is TGCGCCAGCAGCCAAGGTCAGGGAGTCTACGAGCAGTACTTC. Its translation is CASSQGQGVYEQYF.

CDR3 sequence: CASRPTNTGELFF. CDR3 DNA sequence: TGTGCCAGCAGACCTACGAACACCGGGGAGCTGTTTTTT. V gene TRBV5-4 combines with J gene TRBJ2-2; no definite D call. The CDR3 sequence is 13 residues long. In germline, CDR1 is SGHNT, CDR2 YYREEE (reference sequence). V was shortened by 5 bases and J by 0 bases, with 5 bases between the two germline ends.

On this clone itself: Other DNA variants within this sample encode the same CDR3. The chain carries TRBV28 and TRBJ1-5; weak D call: TRBD1 (5 bases). This CDR3 comprises 13 residues. The germline gives CDR1 MDHEN, CDR2 SYDVKM. Trimming removed 2 bases at V and 4 bases at J, with 6 bases between. The DNA of the CDR3 is TGTGCCAGCAGTTTAACAGGTAATCAGCCCCAGCATTTT. Translation: CASSLTGNQPQHF.

This clone is medium-sized in the sample. The chain combines TRBV27 with TRBJ2-3; a weak D match, TRBD1 (5 bases). Germline-derived CDR1 and CDR2 are MNHEY and SMNVEV (reference sequence). The V and J ends lost 1 base and 4 bases respectively, with 9 bases between them. CDR3 length: 14 amino acids. CDR3 region: CASSLLDTSDTQYF. CDR3 nucleotide sequence: TGTGCCAGCAGTTTATTGGACACCTCAGATACGCAGTATTTT.

Details on this clone: This sample also contains other DNA sequences that code for the same CDR3. The rearrangement uses TRBV5-1 and TRBJ2-7; tentative D call: TRBD1 (5 bases). The germline V and J ends were trimmed by 0 bases and 0 bases, with 7 bases remaining between them. There are 14 residues in the CDR3. The germline V gene has CDR1 SGHRS and CDR2 YFSETQ. The CDR3 region is CASSLAQGSYEQYF. CDR3 DNA: TGCGCCAGCAGCTTGGCCCAGGGCTCCTACGAGCAGTACTTC. The whole variable domain, remainder taken from reference TRBV5-1 and TRBJ2-7, is KAGVTQTPRYLIKTRGQQVTLSCSPISGHRSVSWYQQTPGQGLQFLFEYFSETQRNKGNFPGRFSGRQFSNSRSEMNVSTLELGDSALYLCASSLAQGSYEQYFGPGTRLTVT.

The chain has TRBV30 and TRBJ1-2; D perhaps matches TRBD1 (5 bases). Germline loops: CDR1 GTSNPN, CDR2 SVGIG (reference sequence). The CDR3 has 13 amino acids. V was trimmed by 7 bases and J by 3 bases, leaving 15 bases between them. The CDR3 DNA follows: TGTGCCTTTCTCCCCGGGGCGTACTATGGCTACACCTTC. Protein sequence: CAFLPGAYYGYTF.

V usage is TRBV5-1 and J usage is TRBJ1-1, with 8 bases lining up with TRBD1. CDR1 and CDR2 from the germline V gene are SGHRS and YFSETQ. Trimming took 0 bases from V and 0 from J; bases not matched to a gene: 7. The CDR3 runs to 17 residues. The CDR3 nucleotides are TGCGCCAGCAGCTTGGGAGCAGGGGGCGGCATGAACACTGAAGCTTTCTTT. Amino acid sequence: CASSLGAGGGMNTEAFF.

The chain recombines TRBV4-3 with TRBJ2-1; weak D call: TRBD2 (6 bases). Germline V gene sequence: CDR1 LGHNA, CDR2 YSLEER. The CDR3 covers 15 residues. Trimming pared 2 bases from V and 7 bases from J, leaving 15 bases between. The CDR3 protein is CASSQLASSWNEQFF. CDR3 nucleotides: TGCGCCAGCAGCCAACTAGCGTCGTCGTGGAATGAGCAGTTCTTC.

V and J are TRBV5-5 and TRBJ2-1, with D tentatively TRBD2 (6 bases). V lost 6 bases, J lost 1 base, and 17 bases lay in between. This CDR3 has 16 residues. Germline loops: CDR1 SGHKS, CDR2 YYEKEE (reference sequence). The CDR3: CASIPMGGGSYNEQFF. The CDR3 bases are TGTGCCAGCATCCCCATGGGTGGAGGGTCCTACAATGAGCAGTTCTTC.

This clone was counted only a few times. The chain joins TRBV10-1 to TRBJ2-2; D is perhaps TRBD2 (6 bases). The CDR3 loop spans 15 amino acids. Germline CDR1 reads WNHNN; CDR2 reads SYGVQD (reference sequence). The V end lost 4 bases, the J end lost 0 bases, and 9 bases lay between the germline ends. Written as DNA, the CDR3 is TGCGCCAGCAGTGGTGGAGGGACGAACACCGGGGAGCTGTTTTTT. Translating it yields CASSGGGTNTGELFF.

This chain uses TRBV2 with TRBJ2-1; tentative D call: TRBD2 (6 bases). Germline CDR1 SNHLY, CDR2 FYNNEI. The germline V and J ends were trimmed by 3 bases and 1 base, with 10 bases remaining between them. CDR3 length: 15 residues. The CDR3 region has the DNA TGTGCCAGCAGTGATTGGGGGGAATCCTACAATGAGCAGTTCTTC. Translation: CASSDWGESYNEQFF.

The chain joins TRBV18 to TRBJ2-7, with D possibly TRBD1 on 5 matching bases. This CDR3 is built from 12 residues. Germline-derived CDR1 and CDR2 are KGHSH and LQKENI. V was clipped by 3 bases and J by 5 bases, with 8 bases between them. CDR3 loop: CASSPRAHEQYF. In DNA, the CDR3 is TGTGCCAGCTCACCCAGGGCTCACGAGCAGTACTTC.

The rearrangement uses TRBV9 and TRBJ2-3, with TRBD2 matching over 10 bases. The junction had 16 bases not matched to a gene; V was cut back by 2 bases and J by 4 bases. The CDR3 sequence is 19 residues long. Germline lookup yields CDR1 SGDLS and CDR2 YYNGEE. The CDR3 protein is CASSVMGLAGAPEADTQYF. CDR3 sequence (DNA): TGTGCCAGCAGCGTCATGGGGCTAGCGGGAGCCCCGGAGGCAGATACGCAGTATTTT.

CDR3 protein: CASSYYSGERNTEAFF. CDR3 DNA sequence: TGTGCCAGCAGTTATTACTCCGGGGAACGGAACACTGAAGCTTTCTTT. The chain has TRBV6-5 and TRBJ1-1; D ambiguous. Germline CDR1 MNHEY, CDR2 SVGAGI. V shed 3 bases and J shed 1 base, with 15 bases lying between them. CDR3 length equals 16 residues.

The chain carries TRBV7-2 and TRBJ2-7; 7 bases fit TRBD1. The CDR3 runs 15 residues. The J segment lost 4 bases and the V segment lost 4 bases, leaving 10 bases of the junction unmatched. Germline-derived CDR1 and CDR2 are SGHTA and FQGNSA. CDR3 amino acids: CASSSSRDSVYEQYF. The CDR3 DNA reads TGTGCCAGCAGCTCCTCTCGGGACAGTGTGTACGAGCAGTACTTC.

The J gene is TRBJ2-1, the V gene TRBV15; D is uncertain. The germline V gene encodes CDR1 LNHNV and CDR2 YYDKDF (reference sequence). This CDR3 region has 17 residues. V was cut by 0 bases and J by 0 bases, with 12 bases left in between. The CDR3 sequence: CATSREYQMSSYNEQFF. The CDR3 DNA is TGTGCCACCAGCAGAGAGTACCAGATGAGCTCCTACAATGAGCAGTTCTTC. The full variable domain, rest sourced from reference TRBV15 and TRBJ2-1, is DAMVIQNPRYQVTQFGKPVTLSCSQTLNHNVMYWYQQKSSQAPKLLFHYYDKDFNNEADTPDNFQSRRPNTSFCFLDIRSPGLGDTAMYLCATSREYQMSSYNEQFFGPGTRLTVL.

This chain connects TRBV5-4 to TRBJ2-4; 10 nucleotides agree with TRBD1. Germline V gene data show CDR1 as SGHNT and CDR2 as YYREEE (reference sequence). Losses at the gene ends were 4 bases for V and 1 base for J; bases not matched to a gene: 2. The CDR3 has 15 amino acids. The CDR3 spells CASSVGQGAKNIQYF. The CDR3 coding sequence is TGTGCCAGCAGCGTGGGACAGGGGGCCAAAAACATTCAGTACTTC. Full variable domain (remainder filled in from reference TRBV5-4 and TRBJ2-4): ETGVTQSPTHLIKTRGQQVTLRCSSQSGHNTVSWYQQALGQGPQFIFQYYREEENGRGNFPPRFSGLQFPNYSSELNVNALELDDSALYLCASSVGQGAKNIQYFGAGTRLSVL.

This rearrangement joins TRBV19 to TRBJ2-1; 9 bases match TRBD1. With V trimmed by 4 bases and J by 3 bases, 7 bases remained unmatched. The CDR3 length is 16 residues. Per the germline V gene, CDR1 is LNHDA and CDR2 is SQIVND (reference sequence). The CDR3 nucleotides read TGTGCCAGTAGTAGACAGGGGGTCGGAGTCTACAATGAGCAGTTCTTC. Protein product: CASSRQGVGVYNEQFF.

This chain joins TRBV11-2 and TRBJ1-1; a possible D gene is TRBD1 (5 bases). The CDR3 runs 15 residues. Trimming pared 3 bases from V and 5 bases from J, leaving 16 bases between. Germline CDR1 is SGHAT and CDR2 is FQNNGV. The DNA of the CDR3 is TGTGCCAGCAGCTTCAAGGCGGGGGAGCTGACTGAAGCTTTCTTT. It encodes CASSFKAGELTEAFF.

The chain is built from TRBV29-1 and TRBJ2-1; unclear D gene. The V end lost 2 bases, the J end lost 5 bases, and 16 bases lay between the germline ends. The CDR3 totals 15 residues. From germline, CDR1 is SQVTM and CDR2 ANQGSEA. The chain's CDR3 is CSVELTTGYDNEQFF. Here the CDR3 DNA reads TGCAGCGTTGAACTAACCACGGGCTATGACAATGAGCAGTTCTTC.

This clone showed up just once. The chain links TRBV5-1 to TRBJ2-2, with unresolved D. Germline V gene data show CDR1 as SGHRS and CDR2 as YFSETQ. The CDR3 is 15 amino acids. Trimming took off 0 bases at V and 1 base at J, with 7 bases between the two ends. In DNA form, the CDR3 reads TGCGCCAGCAGCTTGGAGTGGGGGAACACCGGGGAGCTGTTTTTT. The encoded protein is CASSLEWGNTGELFF.

Here the CDR3 reads CAISDGRAGDYNEQFF. In DNA, the CDR3 is TGTGCCATCAGTGACGGGAGAGCGGGGGACTACAATGAGCAGTTCTTC. This sequence joins TRBV10-3 and TRBJ2-1; 8 bases match TRBD2. The CDR3 totals 16 residues. J lost 3 bases, V lost 3 bases, and 7 bases had no gene match. Germline CDR1 reads ENHRY; CDR2 reads SYGVKD.